The T cell receptor beta chain described here comes from a study of CD8+ T cells in alopecia areata. Study context: The tofacitinib course ran for 6 to 18 months and was followed by 6 months off drug. Overall study results and limits: Many expanded lesional clones persisted in scalp and blood during tofacitinib. Scalp clonality decreased significantly with tofacitinib, and so did expanded CD8+ clones among the top 100.

Extraction and reverse transcription of RNA yielded cDNA as the sequencing template. Repertoires were generated with immunoSEQ multiplex PCR, while TCRdb's copy carries only in-frame clones and drops some. The sample holds 90,000 or so clones, roughly 45% seen once. As regards this clone: No antigen is known for it.

Stated treatment: oral pan-JAK inhibitor, 5-10 mg twice daily. The CDR3 loop spans 14 amino acids. Germline CDR1 and CDR2: GTSNPN and SVGIG (reference sequence). V was trimmed by 2 bases and J by 2 bases, leaving 10 bases between them. The receptor comes from a human donor with alopecia areata. Sample: CD8+ T cells sorted from blood, taken at week 24, from a patient treated with tofacitinib. The V call is TRBV30, the J call TRBJ1-5; D is undetermined. The CDR3 bases are TGTGCCTGGAGTCCCGGGCGGGGCAATCAGCCCCAGCATTTT. Amino acid sequence: CAWSPGRGNQPQHF.